This entry is about one T cell receptor (beta chain). This sample is part of a study of blood T cell repertoires in COVID-19. About the study: There were acute and convalescent COVID-19 samples, and they came from the United States, Italy and Spain. T cells, B-cell-depleted T cells, or PBMCs provided the cDNA or gDNA that served as material.

Cohort assignment relied on participant-reported clinical history. V was cut by 6 bases and J by 0 bases, with 12 bases left in between. CDR1 is SGHRS and CDR2 is YFSETQ in the germline V gene. This CDR3 is 14 amino acids long. Profiling relied on immunoSEQ multiplex PCR, and the TCRdb table lists in-frame clones only, not all of them. The sample holds some 460,000 clones; 87% are singletons and the top ten take over 1.5%. Specimen: PBMCs or T cells enriched from blood (not recorded which). The TCR was taken from a young woman with acute COVID-19. The chain carries TRBV5-1 and TRBJ1-2; weak D call: TRBD1 (5 bases). The CDR3 coding sequence is TGCGCCAGCAAAACGACAGATTCTAACTATGGCTACACCTTC. This codes for CASKTTDSNYGYTF.